This T cell receptor (beta chain) came from a study of T cell responses to AZD1222 COVID-19 vaccine. This CDR3 is built from 11 residues. Trimming removed 6 bases from V and 4 bases from J, with 4 bases in between. The germline CDR1 and CDR2 sequences are SNHLY and FYNNEI. Sequencing was performed with immunoSEQ multiplex PCR; in TCRdb, only in-frame clones are kept and a portion is missing. Among over 150,000 clones, 94% were seen once, and the ten largest hold approximately 1.5%. The rearrangement links TRBV2 to TRBJ1-5; D remains ambiguous. The source of this sequence is an adult who received the AZD1222 COVID-19 vaccine. The sequencing here drew on peripheral blood, taken 28 days after the second AZD1222 dose. CDR3 sequence reads: CASSLNQPQHF. The CDR3 DNA reads TGTGCCAGCAGCCTGAATCAGCCCCAGCATTTT.